Listed below are T cell receptor beta chains from one sample, sequenced in a study of T-cell memory formation after mild COVID-19. One entry per CDR3 protein results from TCRdb running MiXCR on the 5' RACE reads. The table records over 250,000 distinct CDR3 sequences, less than 20% of them present only once. The source material was PBMCs or a T cell subset sorted from them (not recorded which). These receptors were collected from a man between 18 and 29 years old who had mild COVID-19 (a few samples of this study predate the infection). Cell type and time point are not known. Both conserved end residues are trimmed from each CDR3.

v_call cdr3_aa
TRBV7-3 ASSSGLSTDTQY
TRBV5-6 ASSLPQGETQY
TRBV2 ASSEAQGQRTKYGYT
TRBV25-1 ASSVRLGQGANYGYT
TRBV27 ASSSYARGLAGGQGRNEQF
TRBV7-9 ASSATGRLNTGELF
TRBV5-1 ASRAAGDLGGYT
TRBV12-3/TRBV12-4 ASTSSGTPFSYEQY
TRBV29-1 SAKGQSNTEAF
TRBV10-2 ASSEIRGEAF
TRBV13 ASSKTEGSAFTGELF
TRBV7-2 ASSLWRVQETQY
TRBV20-1 SARRGITGELF
TRBV29-1 SVYQGSDGYT
TRBV27 ASSGTSGDEQY